This TCR beta chain derives from a study of post-analysis software for immune sequencing data. The ends lost 4 bases at V and 0 bases at J; junction bases unmatched: 5. CDR3 size: 17 residues. The germline V gene encodes CDR1 SGHDT and CDR2 YYEEEE. Comment on this clonotype: Its antigen is unknown.

Tagging with unique molecular identifiers was a feature of the TCR beta cDNA libraries. TCRdb re-derived calls from the PCR reads in MiXCR, one entry per CDR3 protein. The repertoire holds some 700,000 distinct CDR3 sequences, 55% to 60% seen once, with around 11% in the top ten. Regarding the study as a whole: Patients used a few TRBV segments, including TRBV5-6, TRBV5-1 and TRBV20-1, more often than controls.

The sequence was collected from a girl aged 2 to 10 with multiple sclerosis. The sequenced material came from blood. The V call is TRBV5-6, the J call TRBJ2-6; 9 bases agree with TRBD1. The CDR3 is CASSLGTGNSGANVLTF. DNA of the CDR3: TGTGCCAGCAGCCTCGGGACAGGGAACTCTGGGGCCAACGTCCTGACTTTC. Looking up the rest from reference TRBV5-6 and TRBJ2-6 gives the full variable domain: DAGVTQSPTHLIKTRGQQVTLRCSPKSGHDTVSWYQQALGQGPQFIFQYYEEEERQRGNFPDRFSGHQFPNYSSELNVNALLLGDSALYLCASSLGTGNSGANVLTFGAGSRLTVL.